This TCR beta chain stems from a study of human T cells and chemical hapten exposure. Each CDR3 protein gets one entry after TCRdb re-called the RACE reads with MiXCR. Among 200,000 to 300,000 distinct CDR3 sequences listed, about 9% were seen once. This clonotype appeared many times. Time point denoted: pre-sensitization, week 0. As to treatment: therapeutic diphenylcyclopropenone sensitization with weekly scalp DPC. The CDR3 is 16 amino acids. Germline assignment: CDR1 MNHEY and CDR2 SVGAGI. With 6 bases clipped from V and 2 bases from J, the junction kept 10 bases outside the gene matches. The sequence derives from a woman in her thirties or forties with alopecia areata. Some clones in this sample may be carry-over from other donors' samples. The V call is TRBV6-5, the J call TRBJ1-1; 9 bases line up with TRBD1. This specimen consisted of whole blood, obtained in connection with sensitization to the hapten diphenylcyclopropenone (DPC). The CDR3 DNA follows: TGTGCCAGCAGCCCCGGGACAGGGCCCCATAACACTGAAGCTTTCTTT. This gives the protein CASSPGTGPHNTEAFF.